Listed here are 3 T cell receptor beta chains from one sample, sequenced in a study of regulatory T cells in long-lasting Graves disease. Through Arm-PCR of CDR3 regions and iRepertoire HTBI primers, TCR beta libraries were built. TCRdb redid the calling of the multiplex PCR reads with MiXCR, one entry per CDR3 protein. This sample has 380,000 or so distinct CDR3 sequences, with around 15% found just once. The sample's time point: newly diagnosed GD, antithyroid drugs for less than 3 months. PBMC RNA served as the TCR library source. A further study also used this sample, focusing on T cells in Graves' hyperthyroidism and ophthalmopathy.

The sequencing here drew on peripheral blood mononuclear cells (PBMCs), taken at new diagnosis, from a patient treated with antithyroid drugs. The receptors were sampled from a woman between 18 and 29 years old with Graves disease.

This clonotype came up many times. CDR3 sequence reads: CASRETVSTNEKLFF. In DNA, the CDR3 is TGCGCCAGCAGGGAGACAGTTTCAACTAATGAAAAACTGTTTTTT. The chain recombines TRBV5-1 with TRBJ1-4; a weak D match, TRBD1 (5 bases). The CDR3 has 15 amino acids. In germline, CDR1 is SGHRS, CDR2 YFSETQ. Trimming stripped 5 bases from V and 0 bases from J, with 11 bases between. The whole variable domain, remainder taken from reference TRBV5-1 and TRBJ1-4, is KAGVTQTPRYLIKTRGQQVTLSCSPISGHRSVSWYQQTPGQGLQFLFEYFSETQRNKGNFPGRFSGRQFSNSRSEMNVSTLELGDSALYLCASRETVSTNEKLFFGSGTQLSVL.

This clonotype has ten or more counts. The DNA of the CDR3 is TGCAGTGCTAGAGATGCGGGACAGGGGAGCGGAGACATTCAGTACTTC. As protein: CSARDAGQGSGDIQYF. The V gene is TRBV20-1, the J gene TRBJ2-4, with 10 bases aligning to TRBD1. CDR1 and CDR2 (germline): DFQATT, SNEGSKA (reference sequence). The CDR3 covers 16 residues. V dropped 0 bases and J dropped 8; count of bases not matched to a gene: 10.

This clonotype was picked up a small number of times. The chain uses TRBV28 and TRBJ1-4; 8 bases are a match to TRBD1. This CDR3 comprises 14 residues. V shed 4 bases, J shed 7 bases, and the junction held 5 bases outside the gene matches. Germline V lookup: CDR1 MDHEN, CDR2 SYDVKM. The CDR3, as DNA: TGTGCCAGCAGTTACAGGGGGAAGGTTGAAAAACTGTTTTTT. It codes for CASSYRGKVEKLFF.